The clone carrying this T cell receptor beta chain was recorded at least ten times. Its target is not known. These data are taken from a study of T-cell reconstitution after alpha-beta-depleted transplantation in children. Study observations and caveats: At around two months after transplant, the alpha-beta T cells were reportedly derived from several hundred expanded clones that came from non-depleted graft cells. It was surviving recipient T cells and thymic progenitors that gave some patients high TCRbeta diversity at day 60. It was newly produced T cells that mostly accounted for T-cell counts and diversity one year after transplant.

V shed 5 bases, J shed 3 bases, and the junction held 6 bases outside the gene matches. Germline CDR1 is SQVTM and CDR2 is ANQGSEA. This CDR3 has 14 residues. Using unique molecular identifiers, the investigators prepared the TCRbeta library. TCRdb ran MiXCR on the PCR reads and lists one entry per CDR3 protein. The sample has around 76,000 distinct CDR3 sequences; 15% to 20% are singletons. The gene calls are TRBV29-1 and TRBJ2-1; TRBD1 matches 8 bases. This TCR was recovered from a male patient aged 2-10 years who had a stem cell transplant for acute lymphoblastic leukemia, so the T cells may come from the graft donor. The source was PBMCs, mostly from graft donor cells, collected 360 days after TCRalphabeta/CD19-depleted stem cell transplant. CDR3 in amino acids: CSVSTGVGYNEQFF. CDR3 DNA sequence: TGCAGCGTTTCGACAGGGGTTGGCTACAATGAGCAGTTCTTC.